What follows is one TCR beta chain and its context. This sample was taken from a study of blood T cell repertoires in COVID-19. At the level of the study: Both acute and convalescent COVID-19 samples were obtained from the United States, Italy and Spain.

The CDR3 contains 13 residues. Germline assignment: CDR1 LGHDT and CDR2 YNNKEL (reference sequence). V was clipped by 8 bases and J by 0 bases, with 10 bases between them. As originally analysed: Scientists estimated how many nucleated cells there were by amplifying reference gene primers. Method: immunoSEQ multiplex PCR; TCRdb's copy keeps in-frame clones and lacks some. V and J calls plus clone size are reproduced from that table; the DNA served to infer D and trimming. The table shows about 400,000 clones, with roughly 86% occurring only once. In assigning cohorts, the study relied on participant-reported clinical history.

This receptor was obtained from a woman aged 40 to 50 with acute COVID-19. The chain is built from TRBV3-1 (or the pseudogene TRBV3-2) and TRBJ1-2; maybe TRBD1 (5 bases). The source material was PBMCs or T cells enriched from blood (not recorded which). CDR3 in amino acids: CASPGHANYGYTF. The DNA of the CDR3 is TGTGCCAGCCCAGGACACGCTAACTATGGCTACACCTTC.